Below, one T cell receptor (beta chain) is given with its context. Its antigen remains unidentified. Method: immunoSEQ multiplex PCR; TCRdb's copy keeps in-frame clones and lacks some. The data contain about 130,000 clones, just under 80% of them seen just once; the ten biggest clones take up around 5.5%. The sample originates from a study of a mutant IDH1 vaccine in newly diagnosed glioma. Study-wide background: Commencement of vaccination occurred 4-6 weeks following radiotherapy alone, or concurrently with temozolomide cycles. Previous care, which was radiotherapy, temozolomide, or both, most often involved both.

Indicated time point: week 11, during vaccination. The content of each vaccine dose was 300 ug of mutant IDH1 20-mer peptide, and topical imiquimod accompanied it. Donors had new IDH1-mutant astrocytomas of WHO grade 3 or 4 (ATRX-lost). CDR1 is SGHKS and CDR2 is YYEKEE in the germline V gene (reference sequence). Trimming took 4 bases from V and 4 from J, leaving 15 bases between them. The CDR3 covers 14 residues. Study outcomes and limitations: Vaccination elicited immune responses in roughly 93% of patients.

The TCR sequence derives from a man in his forties with glioma. The rearrangement joins TRBV5-5 to TRBJ2-7; the D gene is possibly TRBD2 (5 bases). The source material was PBMCs, sampled from a glioma patient whose treatment included an IDH1 peptide vaccine. DNA for the CDR3: TGTGCCAGCAGCGGCTTAGGTGCGGGTTACGAGCAGTACTTC. Translated, it gives CASSGLGAGYEQYF.